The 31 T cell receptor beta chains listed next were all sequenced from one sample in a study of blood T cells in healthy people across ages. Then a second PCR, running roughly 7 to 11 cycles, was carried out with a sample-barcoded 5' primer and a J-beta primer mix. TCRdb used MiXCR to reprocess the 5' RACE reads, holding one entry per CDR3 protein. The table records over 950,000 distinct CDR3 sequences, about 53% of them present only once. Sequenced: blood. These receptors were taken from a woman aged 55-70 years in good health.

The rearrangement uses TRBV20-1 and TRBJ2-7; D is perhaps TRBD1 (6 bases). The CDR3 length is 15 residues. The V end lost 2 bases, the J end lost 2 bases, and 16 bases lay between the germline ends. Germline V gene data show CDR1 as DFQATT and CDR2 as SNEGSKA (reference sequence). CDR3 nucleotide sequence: TGCAGTGCTAGATCCATCTCAGGGGTGGCCTACGAGCAGTACTTC. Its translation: CSARSISGVAYEQYF.

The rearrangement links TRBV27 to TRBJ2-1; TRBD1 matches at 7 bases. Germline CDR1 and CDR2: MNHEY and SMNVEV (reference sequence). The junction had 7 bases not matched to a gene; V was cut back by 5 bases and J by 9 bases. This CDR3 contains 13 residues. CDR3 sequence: CASSRTGSSEQFF. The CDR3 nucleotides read TGTGCCAGCAGTCGGACAGGATCGAGTGAGCAGTTCTTC.

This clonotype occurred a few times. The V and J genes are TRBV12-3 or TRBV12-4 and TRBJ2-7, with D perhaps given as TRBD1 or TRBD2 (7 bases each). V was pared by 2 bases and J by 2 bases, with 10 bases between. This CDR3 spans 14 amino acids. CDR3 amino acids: CASSLQGGAYEQYF. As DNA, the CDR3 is TGTGCCAGCAGTTTACAGGGGGGGGCCTACGAGCAGTACTTC.

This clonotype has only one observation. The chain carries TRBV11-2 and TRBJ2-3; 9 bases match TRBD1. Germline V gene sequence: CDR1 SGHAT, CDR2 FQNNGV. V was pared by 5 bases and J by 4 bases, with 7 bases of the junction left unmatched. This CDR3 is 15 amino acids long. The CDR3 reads CASSAGTGRADTQYF. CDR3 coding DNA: TGTGCCAGCAGCGCCGGGACAGGGAGGGCAGATACGCAGTATTTT.

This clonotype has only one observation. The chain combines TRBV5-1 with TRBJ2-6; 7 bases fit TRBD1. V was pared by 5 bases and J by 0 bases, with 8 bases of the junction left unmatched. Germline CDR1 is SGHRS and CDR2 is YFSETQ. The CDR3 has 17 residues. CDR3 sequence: CASRTGQDLSGANVLTF. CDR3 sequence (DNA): TGCGCCAGCAGGACCGGACAGGACCTCTCTGGGGCCAACGTCCTGACTTTC.

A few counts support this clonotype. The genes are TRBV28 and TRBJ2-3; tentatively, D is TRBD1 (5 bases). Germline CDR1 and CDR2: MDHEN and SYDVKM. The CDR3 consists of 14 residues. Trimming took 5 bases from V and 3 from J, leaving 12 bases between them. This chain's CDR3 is CASSEAGWTDTQYF. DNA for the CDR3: TGTGCCAGCAGTGAAGCAGGGTGGACAGATACGCAGTATTTT.

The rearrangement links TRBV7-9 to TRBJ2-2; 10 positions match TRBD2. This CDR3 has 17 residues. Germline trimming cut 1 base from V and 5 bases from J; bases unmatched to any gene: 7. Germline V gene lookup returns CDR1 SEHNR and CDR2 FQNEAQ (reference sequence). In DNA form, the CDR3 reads TGTGCCAGCAGCTTAGACCTAACTAGCGGGAAAACCGGGGAGCTGTTTTTT. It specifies CASSLDLTSGKTGELFF.

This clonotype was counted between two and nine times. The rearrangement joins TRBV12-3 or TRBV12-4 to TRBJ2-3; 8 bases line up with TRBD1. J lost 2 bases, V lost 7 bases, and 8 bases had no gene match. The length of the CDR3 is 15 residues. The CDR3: CASTPRTGNTDTQYF. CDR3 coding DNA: TGTGCCAGCACCCCGCGGACAGGGAACACAGATACGCAGTATTTT.

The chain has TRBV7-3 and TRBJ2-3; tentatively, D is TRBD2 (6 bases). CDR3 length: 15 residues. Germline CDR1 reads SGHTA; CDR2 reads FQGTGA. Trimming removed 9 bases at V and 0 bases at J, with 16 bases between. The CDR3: CASSGVADSTDTQYF. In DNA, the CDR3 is TGTGCCAGTTCGGGGGTAGCCGATAGCACAGATACGCAGTATTTT.

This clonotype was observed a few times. The CDR3: CASSRAGARETQYF. The CDR3 nucleotides are TGTGCCAGCAGTCGAGCGGGAGCTCGGGAGACCCAGTACTTC. The gene calls are TRBV6-5 and TRBJ2-5; 8 nucleotides align to TRBD2. The CDR3 is 14 amino acids. From germline, CDR1 is MNHEY and CDR2 SVGAGI. J lost 5 bases, V lost 5 bases, and 7 bases had no gene match.

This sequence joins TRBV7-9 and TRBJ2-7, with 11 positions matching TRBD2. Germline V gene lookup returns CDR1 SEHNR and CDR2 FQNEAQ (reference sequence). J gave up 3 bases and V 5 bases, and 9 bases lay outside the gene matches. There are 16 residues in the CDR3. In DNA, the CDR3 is TGTGCCAGCAGCCCAGATCCCGGGACTAGCGGCTACGAGCAGTACTTC. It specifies CASSPDPGTSGYEQYF.

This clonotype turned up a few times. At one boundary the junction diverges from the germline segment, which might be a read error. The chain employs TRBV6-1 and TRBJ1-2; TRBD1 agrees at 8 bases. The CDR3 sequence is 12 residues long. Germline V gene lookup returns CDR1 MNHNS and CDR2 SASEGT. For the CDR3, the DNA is TGTGCCTGCAGGACAGGGCTTGGGGGCTACACCTTC. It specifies CACRTGLGGYTF.

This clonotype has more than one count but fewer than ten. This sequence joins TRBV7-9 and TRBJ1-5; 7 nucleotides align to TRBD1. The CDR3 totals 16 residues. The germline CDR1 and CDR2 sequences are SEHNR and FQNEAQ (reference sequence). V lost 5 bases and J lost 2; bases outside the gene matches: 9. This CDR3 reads CASSDNRGAGNQPQHF. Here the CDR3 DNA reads TGTGCCAGCAGCGACAACAGGGGTGCGGGCAATCAGCCCCAGCATTTT.

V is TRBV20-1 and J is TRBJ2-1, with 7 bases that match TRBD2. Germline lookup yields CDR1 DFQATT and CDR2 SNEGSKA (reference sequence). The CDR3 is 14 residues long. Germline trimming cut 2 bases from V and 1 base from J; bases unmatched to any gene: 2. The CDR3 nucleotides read TGCAGTGCTAGACTGGGAGGGTCCTACAATGAGCAGTTCTTC. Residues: CSARLGGSYNEQFF.

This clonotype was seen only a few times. CDR3 region: CASSGLARYEQYF. CDR3 coding DNA: TGTGCCAGCTCGGGACTAGCGCGCTACGAGCAGTACTTC. The J gene is TRBJ2-7, the V gene TRBV12-3 or TRBV12-4; 10 positions agree with TRBD2. The CDR3 sequence is 13 residues long. The J segment lost 3 bases and the V segment lost 8 bases, leaving 4 bases of the junction unmatched.

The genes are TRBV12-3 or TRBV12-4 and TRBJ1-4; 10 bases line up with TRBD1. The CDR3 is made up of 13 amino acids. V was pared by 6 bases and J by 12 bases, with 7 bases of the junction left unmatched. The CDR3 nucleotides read TGTGCCAGCAGCCCCGCGACAGGGGGCGAACTGTTTTTT. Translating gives CASSPATGGELFF.

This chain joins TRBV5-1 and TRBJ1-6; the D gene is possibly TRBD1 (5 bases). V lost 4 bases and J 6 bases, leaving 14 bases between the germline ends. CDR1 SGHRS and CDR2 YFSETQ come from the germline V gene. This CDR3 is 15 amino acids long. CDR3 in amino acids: CASSRNRGSNSPLHF. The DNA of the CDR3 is TGCGCCAGCAGCCGAAATCGGGGCTCTAATTCACCCCTCCACTTT.

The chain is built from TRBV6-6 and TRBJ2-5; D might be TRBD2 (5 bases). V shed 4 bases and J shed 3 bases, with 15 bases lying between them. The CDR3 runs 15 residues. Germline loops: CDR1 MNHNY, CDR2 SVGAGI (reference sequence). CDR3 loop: CASSFSRRGEETQYF. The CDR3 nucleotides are TGTGCCAGCAGTTTTTCACGACGGGGAGAAGAGACCCAGTACTTC.

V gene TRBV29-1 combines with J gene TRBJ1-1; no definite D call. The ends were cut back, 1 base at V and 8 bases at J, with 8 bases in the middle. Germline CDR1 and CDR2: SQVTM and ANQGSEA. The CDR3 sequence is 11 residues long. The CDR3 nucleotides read TGCAGCGTTGAAGCGGTCTGCGAAGCTTTCTTT. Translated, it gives CSVEAVCEAFF.

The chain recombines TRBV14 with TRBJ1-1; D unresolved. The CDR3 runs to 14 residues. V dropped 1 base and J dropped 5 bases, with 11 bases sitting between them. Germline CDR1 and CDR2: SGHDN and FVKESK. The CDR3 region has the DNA TGTGCCAGCAGCCAAGTGTTGGGGAGTACTGAAGCTTTCTTT. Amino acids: CASSQVLGSTEAFF.

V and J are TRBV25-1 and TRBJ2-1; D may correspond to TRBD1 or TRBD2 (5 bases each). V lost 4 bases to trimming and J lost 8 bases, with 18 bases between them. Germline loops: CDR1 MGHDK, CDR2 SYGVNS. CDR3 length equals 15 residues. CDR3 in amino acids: CASSVGPTGYYEQFF. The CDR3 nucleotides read TGTGCCAGCAGTGTGGGGCCAACGGGGTATTATGAGCAGTTCTTC.

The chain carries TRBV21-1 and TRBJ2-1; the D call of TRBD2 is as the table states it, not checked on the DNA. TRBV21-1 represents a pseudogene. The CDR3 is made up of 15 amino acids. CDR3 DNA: TGTGCCAGCAGCATGGGGAGGCTAGCGAGCAATGAGCAGTTCTTC. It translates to CASSMGRLASNEQFF.

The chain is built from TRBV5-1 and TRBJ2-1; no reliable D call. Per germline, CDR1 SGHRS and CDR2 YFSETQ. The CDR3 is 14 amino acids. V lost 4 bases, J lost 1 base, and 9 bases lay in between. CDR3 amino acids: CASSALGSYNEQFF. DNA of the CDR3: TGCGCCAGCAGCGCCCTAGGATCCTACAATGAGCAGTTCTTC.

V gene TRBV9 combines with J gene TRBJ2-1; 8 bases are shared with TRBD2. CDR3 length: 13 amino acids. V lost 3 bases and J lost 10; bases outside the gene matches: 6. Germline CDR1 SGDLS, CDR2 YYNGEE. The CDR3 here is CASSGAGVREQFF. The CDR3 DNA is TGTGCCAGCAGCGGAGCGGGAGTGAGGGAGCAGTTCTTC.

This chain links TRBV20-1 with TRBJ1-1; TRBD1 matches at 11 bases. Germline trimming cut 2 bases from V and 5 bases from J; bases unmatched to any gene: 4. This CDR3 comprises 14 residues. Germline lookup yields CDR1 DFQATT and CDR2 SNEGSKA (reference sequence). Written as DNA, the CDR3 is TGCAGTGCTAGATGGGGACAGGGGGAAACTGAAGCTTTCTTT. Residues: CSARWGQGETEAFF.

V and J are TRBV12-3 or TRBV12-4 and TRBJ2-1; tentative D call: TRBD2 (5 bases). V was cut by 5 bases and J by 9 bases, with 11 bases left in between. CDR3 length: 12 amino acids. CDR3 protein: CASSVREFEQFF. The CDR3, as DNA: TGTGCCAGCAGTGTGAGGGAGTTTGAGCAGTTCTTC.

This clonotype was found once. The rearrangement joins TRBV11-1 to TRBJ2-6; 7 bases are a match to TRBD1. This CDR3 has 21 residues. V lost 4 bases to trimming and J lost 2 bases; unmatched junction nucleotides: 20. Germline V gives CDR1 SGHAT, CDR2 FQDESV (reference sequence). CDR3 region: CASSSTRDSDHDKPGANVLTF. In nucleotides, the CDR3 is TGTGCCAGCAGCTCTACCAGGGACAGCGACCACGATAAGCCTGGGGCCAACGTCCTGACTTTC.

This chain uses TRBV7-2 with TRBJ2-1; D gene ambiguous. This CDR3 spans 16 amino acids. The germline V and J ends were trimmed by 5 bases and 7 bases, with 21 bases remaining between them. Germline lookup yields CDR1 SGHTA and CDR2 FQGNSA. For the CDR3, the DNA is TGTGCCAGCAGCCCTCATGGCCAAGGTGGGGATAATGAGCAGTTCTTC. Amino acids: CASSPHGQGGDNEQFF.

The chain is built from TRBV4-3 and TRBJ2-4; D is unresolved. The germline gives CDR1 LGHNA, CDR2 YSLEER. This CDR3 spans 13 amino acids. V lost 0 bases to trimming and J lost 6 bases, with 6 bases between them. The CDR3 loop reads CASSQDAGNIQYF. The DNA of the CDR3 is TGCGCCAGCAGCCAAGATGCAGGAAACATTCAGTACTTC.

This CDR3 is CASRNQKREHSYEQYF. The CDR3 DNA is TGTGCCAGCAGAAACCAAAAACGGGAGCACTCCTACGAGCAGTACTTC. V usage is TRBV6-6 and J usage is TRBJ2-7; tentative D call: TRBD2 (6 bases). The V end lost 6 bases, the J end lost 0 bases, and 18 bases lay between the germline ends. The CDR3 extends over 16 amino acids. The germline CDR1 and CDR2 sequences are MNHNY and SVGAGI (reference sequence).

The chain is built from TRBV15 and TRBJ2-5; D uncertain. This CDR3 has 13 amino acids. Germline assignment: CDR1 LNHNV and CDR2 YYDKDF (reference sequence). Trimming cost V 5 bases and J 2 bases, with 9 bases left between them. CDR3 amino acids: CATSLRRQETQYF. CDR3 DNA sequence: TGTGCCACCAGCCTAAGGAGACAAGAGACCCAGTACTTC. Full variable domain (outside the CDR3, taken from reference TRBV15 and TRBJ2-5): DAMVIQNPRYQVTQFGKPVTLSCSQTLNHNVMYWYQQKSSQAPKLLFHYYDKDFNNEADTPDNFQSRRPNTSFCFLDIRSPGLGDTAMYLCATSLRRQETQYFGPGTRLLVL.